This T cell receptor (beta chain) was captured by sequencing in a study of shared clonotypes between healthy human individuals. Overall study context: Donors consisted of two women and a few men between 18 and 49.

Germline CDR1 is MNHEY and CDR2 is SVGAGI. V dropped 6 bases and J dropped 6; count of bases not matched to a gene: 6. The CDR3 is 15 amino acids. Study findings and constraints: A small donor pool kept down the genetic and exposure-history diversity that was represented.

Turning to this clone: What it binds is unknown.

Produced via immunoSEQ multiplex PCR; TCRdb's table is partial and in-frame only. The sample lists hundreds of thousands of clones, around 74% occurring once. This chain joins TRBV6-5 and TRBJ2-1; 12 bases match TRBD2. The sample consisted of memory CD4+ T cells sorted from blood. Described subset: CD45RA-negative fraction. This TCR derives from a woman in her 30s in good health. CDR3 residues: CASSSGLAGTNEQFF. The CDR3 DNA sequence: TGTGCCAGCAGCTCAGGACTAGCGGGAACCAATGAGCAGTTCTTC.